Listed below are T cell receptor beta chains from one sample, sequenced in a study of T cell repertoires in cytomegalovirus infection. TCRdb ran MiXCR on the reads and lists one entry per CDR3 protein. The sample has about 100,000 distinct CDR3 sequences, 20% to 25% seen once. Material for sequencing was CD8+ T cells from PBMCs. The receptor set was obtained from a human donor in good health (CMV status not recorded). Some clones in this sample may be carry-over from other donors' samples. Each CDR3 is given with its conserved first and last residue. A D gene is named only where the DNA matches it firmly. The size field is filled for only some rows; it gives once, few, many or a size class.

cdr3_nt: TGCAGTGCTATCGTAGGGCGGAGCAATCAGCCCCAGCATTTT; cdr3_aa: CSAIVGRSNQPQHF; clone_size: .; j_call: TRBJ1-5; v_call: TRBV20-1; d_call: .
cdr3_nt: TGTGCCAGCAGCCCTCCGGGCAATGAGCAGTTCTTC; cdr3_aa: CASSPPGNEQFF; clone_size: .; j_call: TRBJ2-1; v_call: TRBV6-2/TRBV6-3; d_call: .
cdr3_nt: TGTGCCAGCAGCCGAACCCCCCCGGACAGGGGTATCAACGAGCAGTACTTC; cdr3_aa: CASSRTPPDRGINEQYF; clone_size: few; j_call: TRBJ2-7; v_call: TRBV3-1; d_call: TRBD1
cdr3_nt: TGCATTCCGAAAGCCCCGGTAGCGGGAGTTCACTACGAGCAGTACTTC; cdr3_aa: CIPKAPVAGVHYEQYF; clone_size: .; j_call: TRBJ2-7; v_call: TRBV20-1; d_call: TRBD2
cdr3_nt: TGTGCCAGCAGTTTATACGCCCAGGGGCCTGTCGAGCAGTACTTC; cdr3_aa: CASSLYAQGPVEQYF; clone_size: .; j_call: TRBJ2-7; v_call: TRBV27; d_call: .
cdr3_nt: TGTGCCAGCAGTTTATCACCCGACAATGGGAACACTGAAGCTTTCTTT; cdr3_aa: CASSLSPDNGNTEAFF; clone_size: .; j_call: TRBJ1-1; v_call: TRBV28; d_call: .
cdr3_nt: TGTGCTAGCAGCACCCGACTAGCGGGAGCCCAAGAGACCCAGTACTTC; cdr3_aa: CASSTRLAGAQETQYF; clone_size: few; j_call: TRBJ2-5; v_call: TRBV7-7; d_call: TRBD2
cdr3_nt: TGTGCCAGCAGACCCACCGGGTCGGGCACCGGGGAGCTGTTTTTT; cdr3_aa: CASRPTGSGTGELFF; clone_size: many; j_call: TRBJ2-2; v_call: TRBV11-2; d_call: .
cdr3_nt: TGTGCCAGCAGTTTATCTGGGAACGACGAGCAGTACTTC; cdr3_aa: CASSLSGNDEQYF; clone_size: .; j_call: TRBJ2-7; v_call: TRBV27; d_call: .
cdr3_nt: TGCAGCGTCGAGGCCGGGGAGCTGTTTTTT; cdr3_aa: CSVEAGELFF; clone_size: .; j_call: TRBJ2-2; v_call: TRBV29-1; d_call: .
cdr3_nt: TGTGCCAGCAGCCCCCCTGGAGCGCCTGAGCAGTTCTTC; cdr3_aa: CASSPPGAPEQFF; clone_size: .; j_call: TRBJ2-1; v_call: TRBV4-2; d_call: .
cdr3_nt: TGCAGTGCTAGGGAGCGGGGCGGCTATGGCTACACCTTC; cdr3_aa: CSARERGGYGYTF; clone_size: few; j_call: TRBJ1-2; v_call: TRBV20-1; d_call: .
cdr3_nt: TGTGCCAGCAGCCAAGAGACAGGGCAGGGGTACAATGAGCAGTTCTTC; cdr3_aa: CASSQETGQGYNEQFF; clone_size: .; j_call: TRBJ2-1; v_call: TRBV4-1; d_call: TRBD1
cdr3_nt: TGTGCCAGCAGCTTCGTCTGGGAGACCGAACATGAGACCCAGTACTTC; cdr3_aa: CASSFVWETEHETQYF; clone_size: many; j_call: TRBJ2-5; v_call: TRBV11-2; d_call: .
cdr3_nt: TGTGCCAGCAGTCCTAGGACAGCCTATCAGCCCCAGCATTTT; cdr3_aa: CASSPRTAYQPQHF; clone_size: few; j_call: TRBJ1-5; v_call: TRBV28; d_call: .
cdr3_nt: TGTGCCAGCAGTGACGGACAGGGTCCAAATGAGCAGTTCTTC; cdr3_aa: CASSDGQGPNEQFF; clone_size: many; j_call: TRBJ2-1; v_call: TRBV6-1; d_call: TRBD1
cdr3_nt: TGTGCCAGCAGCCCTAGCTCCAGGGAGCAGTTCTTC; cdr3_aa: CASSPSSREQFF; clone_size: many; j_call: TRBJ2-1; v_call: TRBV7-8; d_call: .
cdr3_nt: TGTGCCAGCCGGGCACACGGGACTAGCGGGAAAGAGACCCAGTACTTC; cdr3_aa: CASRAHGTSGKETQYF; clone_size: .; j_call: TRBJ2-5; v_call: TRBV2; d_call: TRBD2
cdr3_nt: TGTGCCAGCAGTTTCGGGGGGTCAGGCGGCAATGAGCAGTTCTTC; cdr3_aa: CASSFGGSGGNEQFF; clone_size: few; j_call: TRBJ2-1; v_call: TRBV11-3; d_call: TRBD2
cdr3_nt: TGTGCCAGCAGCCGGTACGGTGTCCTCTCTGGGGCCAACGTCCTGACTTTC; cdr3_aa: CASSRYGVLSGANVLTF; clone_size: few; j_call: TRBJ2-6; v_call: TRBV11-2; d_call: .
cdr3_nt: TGCAGTGCTAGAGCTGACAGGGAGGCCTACGAGCAGTACTTC; cdr3_aa: CSARADREAYEQYF; clone_size: few; j_call: TRBJ2-7; v_call: TRBV20-1; d_call: .
cdr3_nt: TGCAGCGTTGAAGATCTAGCAGGGGACTATGGCTACACCTTC; cdr3_aa: CSVEDLAGDYGYTF; clone_size: few; j_call: TRBJ1-2; v_call: TRBV29-1; d_call: .
cdr3_nt: TGTGCCATCAGTGAGTTAGGGGTAGGGCAGCCCCAGCATTTT; cdr3_aa: CAISELGVGQPQHF; clone_size: .; j_call: TRBJ1-5; v_call: TRBV10-3; d_call: .
cdr3_nt: TGTGCCAGCAGCGCCGATCTAGCGGGGCAACAGAGTGAGCAGTTCTTC; cdr3_aa: CASSADLAGQQSEQFF; clone_size: .; j_call: TRBJ2-1; v_call: TRBV9; d_call: TRBD2
cdr3_nt: TGTGCCAGCAGTTATGGTATGGGTAGCGGGGAGTTCACAGATACGCAGTATTTT; cdr3_aa: CASSYGMGSGEFTDTQYF; clone_size: .; j_call: TRBJ2-3; v_call: TRBV6-5; d_call: TRBD2
cdr3_nt: TGCAGCGTTGAGGAGCGGACCTACGAGCAGTACTTC; cdr3_aa: CSVEERTYEQYF; clone_size: few; j_call: TRBJ2-7; v_call: TRBV29-1; d_call: .
cdr3_nt: TGTGCCACCAGTGATTCCATGGCAGCTAACTATGGCTACACCTTC; cdr3_aa: CATSDSMAANYGYTF; clone_size: .; j_call: TRBJ1-2; v_call: TRBV24-1; d_call: .
cdr3_nt: TGTGCCAGCAGGAGCGGCAGCAACAATCAGCCCCAGCATTTT; cdr3_aa: CASRSGSNNQPQHF; clone_size: .; j_call: TRBJ1-5; v_call: TRBV12-3/TRBV12-4; d_call: .
cdr3_nt: TGTGCCAGCACACCAGGGGGCCAAGAGACCCAGTACTTC; cdr3_aa: CASTPGGQETQYF; clone_size: .; j_call: TRBJ2-5; v_call: TRBV2; d_call: TRBD1
cdr3_nt: TGCAGCGCCACTCCGTCGGAAAACATTCAGTACTTC; cdr3_aa: CSATPSENIQYF; clone_size: .; j_call: TRBJ2-4; v_call: TRBV29-1; d_call: .
cdr3_nt: TGTGCCACCAGCGGTTCAGGGTTCACTAACTATGGCTACACCTTC; cdr3_aa: CATSGSGFTNYGYTF; clone_size: .; j_call: TRBJ1-2; v_call: TRBV15; d_call: .
cdr3_nt: TGCGCCAGCAGCCAAATGGGTGACCTGGTGACAGGGGGCTACAATGAGCAGTTCTTC; cdr3_aa: CASSQMGDLVTGGYNEQFF; clone_size: .; j_call: TRBJ2-1; v_call: TRBV4-3; d_call: TRBD1
cdr3_nt: TGTGCCAGTATAAACAACATCGGCGGAGCTTTCTTT; cdr3_aa: CASINNIGGAFF; clone_size: once; j_call: TRBJ1-1; v_call: TRBV19; d_call: .
cdr3_nt: TGTGCCACCAGCACGGACAGGGGGTATGGCTATGGCTACACCTTC; cdr3_aa: CATSTDRGYGYGYTF; clone_size: few; j_call: TRBJ1-2; v_call: TRBV15; d_call: TRBD1
cdr3_nt: TGTGCCTGGAGTGTTGGAGGGGACCCCTACGAGCAGTACTTC; cdr3_aa: CAWSVGGDPYEQYF; clone_size: .; j_call: TRBJ2-7; v_call: TRBV30; d_call: .
cdr3_nt: TGTGCCAGCAGTGCAGCCGGGGGGACAGGGGGCGACTATGGCTACACCTTC; cdr3_aa: CASSAAGGTGGDYGYTF; clone_size: .; j_call: TRBJ1-2; v_call: TRBV7-8; d_call: TRBD1
cdr3_nt: TGTGCCAGCAGTTACTTGGCCGGGACAGGGGGCGACGGCTACACCTTC; cdr3_aa: CASSYLAGTGGDGYTF; clone_size: few; j_call: TRBJ1-2; v_call: TRBV6-6; d_call: TRBD1
cdr3_nt: TGTGCCAGCAGCTTCTCCTTAAGCACAGATACGCAGTATTTT; cdr3_aa: CASSFSLSTDTQYF; clone_size: .; j_call: TRBJ2-3; v_call: TRBV7-7; d_call: .
cdr3_nt: TGTGCCAGCAGCTCAGTTGCGGGGGGGCAAGACGAGCAGTACTTC; cdr3_aa: CASSSVAGGQDEQYF; clone_size: many; j_call: TRBJ2-7; v_call: TRBV7-2; d_call: TRBD2
cdr3_nt: TGTGCCAGCAGTTACGAGCGGGAGACCCAGTACTTC; cdr3_aa: CASSYERETQYF; clone_size: few; j_call: TRBJ2-5; v_call: TRBV6-2/TRBV6-3; d_call: .
cdr3_nt: TGCAGCGTTGGAACTACGACAGGGAATCACAACTATGGCTACACCTTC; cdr3_aa: CSVGTTTGNHNYGYTF; clone_size: few; j_call: TRBJ1-2; v_call: TRBV29-1; d_call: TRBD1
cdr3_nt: TGTGCCAGCAGCTTAGCGTACGGGAGGGCCGGAGTCAATGAGCAGTTCTTC; cdr3_aa: CASSLAYGRAGVNEQFF; clone_size: .; j_call: TRBJ2-1; v_call: TRBV7-2; d_call: TRBD2
cdr3_nt: TGTGCCAGCAGCTTAGGCAGGGATGGATTCGAGGAGTACTTC; cdr3_aa: CASSLGRDGFEEYF; clone_size: .; j_call: TRBJ2-7; v_call: TRBV13; d_call: .
cdr3_nt: TGTGCCAGCCAGGGACAGGGTGGACCAGACCAGTACTTC; cdr3_aa: CASQGQGGPDQYF; clone_size: .; j_call: TRBJ2-5; v_call: TRBV5-6; d_call: TRBD1
cdr3_nt: TGTGCCAGCAGTTACTCGGAACAGGGGCCTGACCTCTATGGCTACACCTTC; cdr3_aa: CASSYSEQGPDLYGYTF; clone_size: few; j_call: TRBJ1-2; v_call: TRBV6-2/TRBV6-3; d_call: TRBD1
cdr3_nt: TGTGCCAGCAGCCCCCGCGGCAATCAGCCCCAGCATTTT; cdr3_aa: CASSPRGNQPQHF; clone_size: few; j_call: TRBJ1-5; v_call: TRBV7-9; d_call: .